The 21 T cell receptor beta chains presented below share a single source sample, sequenced in a study of preoperative IRX-2 immunotherapy in early breast cancer. Treatment meaning: preoperative locoregional IRX-2 cytokine immunotherapy. Some clones are missing from TCRdb's copy, which holds only in-frame ones; the method was immunoSEQ multiplex PCR. The sample yields approximately 26,000 clones, about four fifths seen once. The sequences come from lymph node tissue, collected before IRX-2 immunotherapy. The receptors come from a human donor with breast cancer.

The J gene is TRBJ1-1, the V gene TRBV19; 9 nucleotides agree with TRBD1. This CDR3 region has 16 residues. V shed 1 base, J shed 0 bases, and the junction held 3 bases outside the gene matches. Germline lookup yields CDR1 LNHDA and CDR2 SQIVND (reference sequence). CDR3 protein: CASSIGGTGLNTEAFF. The CDR3 bases are TGTGCCAGTAGTATAGGGGGGACAGGGTTGAACACTGAAGCTTTCTTT. Complete variable domain (other parts from reference TRBV19 and TRBJ1-1): DGGITQSPKYLFRKEGQNVTLSCEQNLNHDAMYWYRQDPGQGLRLIYYSQIVNDFQKGDIAEGYSVSREKKESFPLTVTSAQKNPTAFYLCASSIGGTGLNTEAFFGQGTRLTVV.

The CDR3 loop is CAWSPRGGTGGNQPQHF. CDR3 coding DNA: TGTGCCTGGAGCCCTCGGGGGGGGACAGGGGGGAATCAGCCCCAGCATTTT. The gene calls are TRBV30 and TRBJ1-5; 11 bases are a match to TRBD1. V trimming: 3 bases; J trimming: 4 bases; junction bases outside the gene matches: 11. The CDR3 loop spans 17 amino acids. Germline CDR1 GTSNPN, CDR2 SVGIG (reference sequence). The entire variable domain, with the rest obtained from reference TRBV30 and TRBJ1-5, is as follows: SQTIHQWPATLVQPVGSPLSLECTVEGTSNPNLYWYRQAAGRGLQLLFYSVGIGQISSEVPQNLSASRPQDRQFILSSKKLLLSDSGFYLCAWSPRGGTGGNQPQHFGDGTRLSIL.

The V call is TRBV6-4, the J call TRBJ2-7, with 8 bases aligning to TRBD2. Trimming at V came to 8 bases and at J to 6 bases, leaving 3 bases not matched to a gene. The CDR3 is made up of 11 amino acids. Germline V gene sequence: CDR1 MRHNA, CDR2 SNTAGT. The CDR3 region is CASREGIEQYF. The CDR3 region has the DNA TGTGCCAGCCGGGAGGGGATCGAGCAGTACTTC.

This clone was recorded once. The chain links TRBV28 to TRBJ1-2, with TRBD1 matching over 10 bases. The CDR3 contains 20 residues. Trimming cost V 1 base and J 0 bases; bases outside gene matches: 14. Per germline, CDR1 MDHEN and CDR2 SYDVKM. This chain's CDR3 is CASSLSLPRDRGPTNYGYTF. As DNA, the CDR3 is TGTGCCAGCAGTTTATCCCTGCCACGGGACAGGGGACCAACTAACTATGGCTACACCTTC.

This chain joins TRBV6-8 and TRBJ1-5; 9 bases map to TRBD1. Unmatched junction bases numbered 8, after V lost 4 bases and J lost 7 bases. Germline CDR1 MNHGY, CDR2 SAAAGT. The CDR3 runs to 15 residues. The CDR3 bases are TGTGCCAGCAGTTCCCAGGACAGGGGAGTCCAGCCCCAGCATTTT. Its protein is CASSSQDRGVQPQHF.

This clone was picked up a small number of times. V gene TRBV14 combines with J gene TRBJ1-4; 12 bases agree with TRBD1. Germline lookup yields CDR1 SGHDN and CDR2 FVKESK. The J segment lost 6 bases and the V segment lost 1 base, leaving 6 bases of the junction unmatched. The CDR3 runs 17 residues. Here the CDR3 DNA reads TGTGCCAGCAGCCAAGGGCCGGGACAGGGGGCTCATGAAAAACTGTTTTTT. It encodes CASSQGPGQGAHEKLFF.

The chain combines TRBV23-1 with TRBJ2-2; the D is unclear. TRBV23-1 belongs to the ORF category, with a function that is uncertain. Deletions cut 6 bases from V and 6 bases from J, with 11 bases between. This CDR3 is built from 13 residues. This chain's CDR3 is CASSFDAPGELFF. CDR3 nucleotides: TGCGCCAGCAGCTTTGATGCCCCCGGGGAGCTGTTTTTT.

The chain recombines TRBV11-3 with TRBJ1-6; D is unresolved. Germline CDR1 reads SGHNT; CDR2 reads YENEEA. V was trimmed by 7 bases and J by 5 bases, leaving 12 bases between them. The CDR3 has 14 amino acids. CDR3: CASTGPFDNSPLHF. CDR3 DNA: TGTGCCAGCACCGGGCCCTTCGATAATTCACCCCTCCACTTT. Variable domain in full (rest from reference TRBV11-3 and TRBJ1-6): EAGVVQSPRYKIIEKKQPVAFWCNPISGHNTLYWYLQNLGQGPELLIRYENEEAVDDSQLPKDRFSAERLKGVDSTLKIQPAELGDSAVYLCASTGPFDNSPLHFGNGTRLTVT.

The V and J genes are TRBV6-8 and TRBJ2-7, with D hard to call. This CDR3 region has 13 residues. The V gene's germline CDR1 is MNHGY and CDR2 SAAAGT. V lost 5 bases, J lost 4 bases, and 12 bases lay in between. CDR3 bases: TGTGCCAGCAGTAGGGCCTCAGGATACGAGCAGTACTTC. The encoded protein is CASSRASGYEQYF.

The rearrangement links TRBV19 to TRBJ1-6; D perhaps matches TRBD1 (5 bases). The CDR3 is 18 residues long. Per germline, CDR1 LNHDA and CDR2 SQIVND (reference sequence). V lost 4 bases to trimming and J lost 7 bases, with 23 bases between them. Here the CDR3 reads CASSRGTGAQLKNSPLHF. The CDR3 bases are TGTGCCAGTAGTAGGGGGACGGGAGCCCAACTGAAAAATTCACCCCTCCACTTT. Looking up the rest from reference TRBV19 and TRBJ1-6 gives the full variable domain: DGGITQSPKYLFRKEGQNVTLSCEQNLNHDAMYWYRQDPGQGLRLIYYSQIVNDFQKGDIAEGYSVSREKKESFPLTVTSAQKNPTAFYLCASSRGTGAQLKNSPLHFGNGTRLTVT.

The rearrangement uses TRBV1 and TRBJ2-1. TRBV1 is tagged as a pseudogene. This CDR3 has 13 amino acids. This chain's CDR3 is CASSQSPYNEQFF. The DNA of the CDR3 is TGCGCCAGCAGCCAAAGTCCCTACAATGAGCAGTTCTTC.

This clone was recorded only once. The chain employs TRBV6-8 and TRBJ1-2, with D tentatively TRBD1 (6 bases). V lost 6 bases and J lost 4, with 12 bases in between. In germline, CDR1 is MNHGY, CDR2 SAAAGT. The CDR3 consists of 13 residues. The CDR3 region has the DNA TGTGCCAGCAGCGGAACAGGGAGCTATGGCTACACCTTC. This translates into CASSGTGSYGYTF.

This chain connects TRBV6-8 to TRBJ1-2; the D gene is possibly TRBD1 (6 bases). Germline-derived CDR1 and CDR2 are MNHGY and SAAAGT. V dropped 2 bases and J dropped 11 bases, with 15 bases sitting between them. This CDR3 region has 13 residues. CDR3 in DNA: TGTGCCAGCAGTTACACAGGGACCGGCCGGTACACCTTC. Translated, it gives CASSYTGTGRYTF.

The rearrangement uses TRBV6-8 and TRBJ1-2; 9 nucleotides line up with TRBD1. The length of the CDR3 is 15 residues. The germline V gene encodes CDR1 MNHGY and CDR2 SAAAGT. The V segment lost 2 bases and the J segment 0 bases; nucleotides outside the gene matches: 1. The DNA of the CDR3 is TGTGCCAGCAGTTACAGGGACAGGGCTAACTATGGCTACACCTTC. As protein: CASSYRDRANYGYTF.

On this clone: A read error may account for a junction end that differs from germline. A base was left unread or ambiguous, and X is written for its residue. V usage is TRBV28 and J usage is TRBJ1-5; D possibly corresponds to TRBD1 (6 bases). CDR1 and CDR2 from the germline V gene are MDHEN and SYDVKM. The CDR3 consists of 14 residues. CDR3 in DNA: TGTGCYAGCAGACCCCCGGAAGGGGGTCAGCCCCAGCATTTT. This codes for CXSRPPEGGQPQHF. From start to end, the CDR3 is CASRPPEGGQPQHF.

V is TRBV6-8 and J is TRBJ2-1; 12 bases line up with TRBD2. Germline trimming cut 5 bases from V and 4 bases from J; bases unmatched to any gene: 3. Per germline, CDR1 MNHGY and CDR2 SAAAGT. CDR3 length equals 15 residues. The CDR3 nucleotides are TGTGCCAGCAGTAGGACTAGCGGGGCTTACAATGAGCAGTTCTTC. Translation gives CASSRTSGAYNEQFF.

This clone was recorded a few times. The chain links TRBV11-3 to TRBJ2-3; TRBD2 might be the D (6 bases). The CDR3 length is 15 residues. The V and J ends lost 3 bases and 1 base respectively, with 11 bases between them. Germline V gene sequence: CDR1 SGHNT, CDR2 YENEEA. CDR3 residues: CASSLAGEGTDTQYF. CDR3 DNA sequence: TGTGCCAGCAGCTTGGCCGGGGAGGGCACAGATACGCAGTATTTT.

The V call is TRBV7-6, the J call TRBJ2-5; 9 bases align to TRBD1. The trim removed 1 base at V and 4 bases at J, leaving 7 bases unmatched. The CDR3 totals 16 residues. Germline CDR1 and CDR2: SGHVS and FNYEAQ. As DNA, the CDR3 is TGTGCCAGCAGCTTAGAAGGGACAGGGCTTTCAGAGACCCAGTACTTC. Amino acids: CASSLEGTGLSETQYF.

This chain joins TRBV6-8 and TRBJ1-2, with D possibly matching TRBD1 (5 bases). Germline-derived CDR1 and CDR2 are MNHGY and SAAAGT. Trimming took off 0 bases at V and 4 bases at J, with 12 bases between the two ends. This CDR3 region has 15 residues. CDR3: CASSYSGTGVYGYTF. CDR3 DNA: TGTGCCAGCAGTTACTCGGGCACGGGGGTCTATGGCTACACCTTC.

The genes are TRBV7-1 and TRBJ1-6; possibly TRBD1 for D (6 bases). TRBV7-1 is known as an ORF, though its function is uncertain. CDR3 size: 13 residues. Trimming left V 3 bases short and J 10 bases short, with 10 bases between. CDR3 sequence: CASSSTGASPLHF. The DNA of the CDR3 is TGTGCCAGCAGCTCGACAGGAGCGTCACCCCTCCACTTT.

V gene TRBV7-7 combines with J gene TRBJ2-1; maybe TRBD2 (7 bases). V lost 5 bases, J lost 7 bases, and 18 bases lay in between. Germline lookup yields CDR1 SSHAT and CDR2 FNYEAQ (reference sequence). The length of the CDR3 is 15 residues. The CDR3 loop reads CASSQGQAGWNEQFF. As DNA, the CDR3 is TGTGCCAGCAGCCAGGGGCAAGCGGGGTGGAATGAGCAGTTCTTC. The full variable domain, with the rest looked up from reference TRBV7-7 and TRBJ2-1, is GAGVSQSPRYKVTKRGQDVTLRCDPISSHATLYWYQQALGQGPEFLTYFNYEAQPDKSGLPSDRFSAERPEGSISTLTIQRTEQRDSAMYRCASSQGQAGWNEQFFGPGTRLTVL.